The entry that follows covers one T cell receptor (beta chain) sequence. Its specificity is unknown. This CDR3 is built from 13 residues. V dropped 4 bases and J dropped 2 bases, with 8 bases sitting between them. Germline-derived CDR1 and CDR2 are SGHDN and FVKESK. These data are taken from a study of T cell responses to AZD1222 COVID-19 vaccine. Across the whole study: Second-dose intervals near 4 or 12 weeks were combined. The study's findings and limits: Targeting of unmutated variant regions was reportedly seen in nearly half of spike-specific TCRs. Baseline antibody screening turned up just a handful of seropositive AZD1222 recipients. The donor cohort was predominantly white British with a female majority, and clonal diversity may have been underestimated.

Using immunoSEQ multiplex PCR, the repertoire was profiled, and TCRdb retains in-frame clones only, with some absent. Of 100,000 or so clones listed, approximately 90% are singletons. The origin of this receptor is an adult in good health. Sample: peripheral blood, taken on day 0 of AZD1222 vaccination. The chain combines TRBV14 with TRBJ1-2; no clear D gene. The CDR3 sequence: CASSREVNYGYTF. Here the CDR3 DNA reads TGTGCCAGCAGCCGGGAGGTAAACTATGGCTACACCTTC.